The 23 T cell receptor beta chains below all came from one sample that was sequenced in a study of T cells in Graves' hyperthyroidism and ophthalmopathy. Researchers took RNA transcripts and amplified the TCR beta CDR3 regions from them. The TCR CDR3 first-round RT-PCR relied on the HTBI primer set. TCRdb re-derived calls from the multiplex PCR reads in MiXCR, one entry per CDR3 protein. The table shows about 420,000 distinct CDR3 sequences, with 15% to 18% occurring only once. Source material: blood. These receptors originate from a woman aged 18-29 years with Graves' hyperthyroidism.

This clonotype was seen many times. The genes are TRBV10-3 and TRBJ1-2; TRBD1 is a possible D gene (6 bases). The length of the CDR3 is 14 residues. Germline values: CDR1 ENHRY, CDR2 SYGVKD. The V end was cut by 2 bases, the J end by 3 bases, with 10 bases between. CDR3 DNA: TGTGCCATCAGTGAGACAACAGGGCACTATGGCTACACCTTC. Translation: CAISETTGHYGYTF.

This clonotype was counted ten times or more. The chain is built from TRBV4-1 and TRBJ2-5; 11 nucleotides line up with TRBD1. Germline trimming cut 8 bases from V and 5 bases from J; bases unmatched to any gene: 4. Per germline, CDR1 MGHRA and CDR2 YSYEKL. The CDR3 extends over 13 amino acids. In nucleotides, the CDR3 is TGCGCCAGCTGCCGGACAGGGGGCGAGACCCAGTACTTC. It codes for CASCRTGGETQYF.

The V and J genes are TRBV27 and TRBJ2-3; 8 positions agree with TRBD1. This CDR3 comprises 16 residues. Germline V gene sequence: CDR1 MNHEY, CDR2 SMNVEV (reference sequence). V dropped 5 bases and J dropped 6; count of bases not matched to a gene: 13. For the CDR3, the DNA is TGTGCCAGCAGTGTATTCGGGACAGGCATTATTGATACGCAGTATTTT. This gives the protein CASSVFGTGIIDTQYF.

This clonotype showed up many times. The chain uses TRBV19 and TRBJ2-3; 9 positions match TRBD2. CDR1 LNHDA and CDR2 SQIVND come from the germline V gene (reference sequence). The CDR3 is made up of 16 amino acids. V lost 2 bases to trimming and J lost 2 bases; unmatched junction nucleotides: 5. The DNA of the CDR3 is TGTGCCAGTAGTATATTGGCGGGGGGGTACACAGATACGCAGTATTTT. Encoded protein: CASSILAGGYTDTQYF. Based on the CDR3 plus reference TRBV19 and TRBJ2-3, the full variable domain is DGGITQSPKYLFRKEGQNVTLSCEQNLNHDAMYWYRQDPGQGLRLIYYSQIVNDFQKGDIAEGYSVSREKKESFPLTVTSAQKNPTAFYLCASSILAGGYTDTQYFGPGTRLTVL.

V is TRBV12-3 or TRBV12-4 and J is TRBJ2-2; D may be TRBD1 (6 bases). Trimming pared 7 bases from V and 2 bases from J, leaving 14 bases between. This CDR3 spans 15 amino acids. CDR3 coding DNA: TGTGCCAGCACCGAGGCAGGGGAAAACACCGGGGAGCTGTTTTTT. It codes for CASTEAGENTGELFF.

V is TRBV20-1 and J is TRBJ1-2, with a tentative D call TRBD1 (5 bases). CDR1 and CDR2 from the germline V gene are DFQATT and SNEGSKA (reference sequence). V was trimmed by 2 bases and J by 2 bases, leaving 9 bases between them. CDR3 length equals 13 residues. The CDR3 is CSARLAGNYGYTF. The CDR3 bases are TGCAGTGCTAGATTGGCAGGGAACTATGGCTACACCTTC.

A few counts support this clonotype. For the CDR3, the DNA is TGTGCCACCTCCCGTGGAGATACGCAGTATTTT. It translates to CATSRGDTQYF. The chain recombines TRBV24-1 with TRBJ2-3, with D hard to call. The V and J ends lost 9 bases and 5 bases respectively, with 8 bases between them. Germline V lookup: CDR1 KGHDR, CDR2 SFDVKD. This CDR3 region has 11 residues.

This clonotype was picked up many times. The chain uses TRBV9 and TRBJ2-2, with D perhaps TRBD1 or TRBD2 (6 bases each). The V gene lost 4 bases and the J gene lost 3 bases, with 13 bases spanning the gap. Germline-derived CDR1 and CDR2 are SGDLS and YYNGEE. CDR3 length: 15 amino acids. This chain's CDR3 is CASSLTGADTGELFF. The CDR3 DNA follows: TGTGCCAGCAGCCTGACGGGGGCAGACACCGGGGAGCTGTTTTTT.

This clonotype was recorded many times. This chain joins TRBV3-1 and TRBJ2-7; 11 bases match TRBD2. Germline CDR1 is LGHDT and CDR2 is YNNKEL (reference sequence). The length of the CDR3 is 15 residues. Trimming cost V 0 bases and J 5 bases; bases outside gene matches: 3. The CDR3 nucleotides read TGTGCCAGCAGCCAAGATCTAGCGGGAGGCCACGAGCAGTACTTC. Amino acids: CASSQDLAGGHEQYF.

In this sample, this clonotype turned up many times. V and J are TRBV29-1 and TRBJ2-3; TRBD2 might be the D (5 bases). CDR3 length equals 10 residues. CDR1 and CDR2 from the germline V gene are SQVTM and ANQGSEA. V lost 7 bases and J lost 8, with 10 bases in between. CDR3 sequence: CSGELGTQYF. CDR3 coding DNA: TGCAGCGGGGAGTTAGGTACGCAGTATTTT.

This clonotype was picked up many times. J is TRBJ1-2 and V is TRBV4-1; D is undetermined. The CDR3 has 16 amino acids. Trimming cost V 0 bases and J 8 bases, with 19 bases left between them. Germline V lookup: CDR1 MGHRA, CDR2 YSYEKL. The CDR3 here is CASSQEGGSGRRGYTF. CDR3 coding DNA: TGCGCCAGCAGCCAAGAAGGAGGCAGCGGTAGACGGGGCTACACCTTC.

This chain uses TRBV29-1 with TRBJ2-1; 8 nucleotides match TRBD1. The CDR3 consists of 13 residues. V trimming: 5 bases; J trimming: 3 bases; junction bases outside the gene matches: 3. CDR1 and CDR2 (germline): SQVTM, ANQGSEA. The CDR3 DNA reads TGCAGCGTTTGGACAGGGAACTACAATGAGCAGTTCTTC. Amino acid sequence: CSVWTGNYNEQFF.

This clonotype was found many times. CDR3 region: CASRAGDQETQYF. The CDR3 DNA follows: TGTGCCAGCAGAGCGGGGGACCAAGAGACCCAGTACTTC. V usage is TRBV2 and J usage is TRBJ2-5; 8 bases map to TRBD2. This CDR3 has 13 residues. Looked up from germline, CDR1 is SNHLY and CDR2 is FYNNEI. J gave up 0 bases and V 6 bases, and 0 bases lay outside the gene matches.

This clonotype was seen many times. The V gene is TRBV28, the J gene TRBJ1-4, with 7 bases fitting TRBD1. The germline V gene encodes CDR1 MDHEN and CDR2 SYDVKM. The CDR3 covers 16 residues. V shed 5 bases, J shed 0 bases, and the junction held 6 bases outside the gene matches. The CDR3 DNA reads TGTGCCAGCAGTATAGACAGGGACGCAACTAATGAAAAACTGTTTTTT. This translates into CASSIDRDATNEKLFF.

The CDR3 region is CASSPRRQVPPYEQYF. The CDR3 DNA is TGTGCCAGCAGCCCGCGGCGACAGGTGCCACCCTACGAGCAGTACTTC. The rearrangement links TRBV3-1 to TRBJ2-7; possible D gene TRBD1, 6 bases. The CDR3 is made up of 16 amino acids. The germline CDR1 and CDR2 sequences are LGHDT and YNNKEL (reference sequence). V was shortened by 4 bases and J by 2 bases, with 18 bases between the two germline ends.

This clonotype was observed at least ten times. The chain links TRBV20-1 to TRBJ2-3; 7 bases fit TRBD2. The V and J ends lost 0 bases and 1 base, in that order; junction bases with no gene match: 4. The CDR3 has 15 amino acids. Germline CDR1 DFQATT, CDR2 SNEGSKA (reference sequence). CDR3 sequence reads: CSARDPAGGTDTQYF. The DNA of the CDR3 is TGCAGTGCTAGAGATCCGGCGGGGGGCACAGATACGCAGTATTTT.

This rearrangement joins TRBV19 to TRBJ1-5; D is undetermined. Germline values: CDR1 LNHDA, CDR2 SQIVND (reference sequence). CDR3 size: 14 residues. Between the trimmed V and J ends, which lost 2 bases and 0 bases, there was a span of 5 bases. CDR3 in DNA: TGTGCCAGTAGTATAACAGATAGCAATCAGCCCCAGCATTTT. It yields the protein CASSITDSNQPQHF.

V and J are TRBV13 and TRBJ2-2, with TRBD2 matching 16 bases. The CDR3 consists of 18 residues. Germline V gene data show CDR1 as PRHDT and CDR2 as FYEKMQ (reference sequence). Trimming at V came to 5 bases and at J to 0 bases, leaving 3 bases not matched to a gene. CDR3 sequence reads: CASSGTSGGAANTGELFF. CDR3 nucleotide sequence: TGTGCCAGCAGCGGGACTAGCGGGGGGGCAGCGAACACCGGGGAGCTGTTTTTT.

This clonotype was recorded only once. For the CDR3, the DNA is TGTGCCAGCAGCCTACAGGGGGCAGGAGTTGAAAAACTGTTTTTT. Its protein product is CASSLQGAGVEKLFF. V and J are TRBV5-8 and TRBJ1-4; 9 bases fit TRBD1. Trimming removed 4 bases from V and 7 bases from J; junction bases left unmatched: 8. Germline V gene lookup returns CDR1 SGHTS and CDR2 YDEGEE. The CDR3 length is 15 residues.

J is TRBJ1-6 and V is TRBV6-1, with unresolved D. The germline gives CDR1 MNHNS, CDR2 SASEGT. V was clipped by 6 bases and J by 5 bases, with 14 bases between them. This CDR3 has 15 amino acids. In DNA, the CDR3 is TGTGCCAGCAGCCACCCGGTCCACCATAATTCACCCCTCCACTTT. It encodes CASSHPVHHNSPLHF.

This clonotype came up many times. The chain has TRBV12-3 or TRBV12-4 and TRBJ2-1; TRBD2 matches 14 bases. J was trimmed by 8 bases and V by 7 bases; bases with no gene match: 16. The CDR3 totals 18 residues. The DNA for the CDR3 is TGTGCCAGCAACATTCACGGGGTGGGACTAGCGGGAGTCGATGAGCAGTTCTTC. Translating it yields CASNIHGVGLAGVDEQFF.

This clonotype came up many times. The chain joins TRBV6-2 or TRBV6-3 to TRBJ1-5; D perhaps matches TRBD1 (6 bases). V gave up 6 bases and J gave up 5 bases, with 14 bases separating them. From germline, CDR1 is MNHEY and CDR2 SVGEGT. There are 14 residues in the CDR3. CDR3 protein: CASRPTGLHQPQHF. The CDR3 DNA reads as TGTGCCAGCAGACCTACAGGGCTACATCAGCCCCAGCATTTT.

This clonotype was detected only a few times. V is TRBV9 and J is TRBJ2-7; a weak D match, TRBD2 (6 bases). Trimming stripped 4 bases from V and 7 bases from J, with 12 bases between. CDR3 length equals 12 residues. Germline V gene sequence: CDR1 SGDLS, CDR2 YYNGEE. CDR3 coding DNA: TGTGCCAGCAGCAACCCCGCGGGGGAGCAGTACTTC. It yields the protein CASSNPAGEQYF.